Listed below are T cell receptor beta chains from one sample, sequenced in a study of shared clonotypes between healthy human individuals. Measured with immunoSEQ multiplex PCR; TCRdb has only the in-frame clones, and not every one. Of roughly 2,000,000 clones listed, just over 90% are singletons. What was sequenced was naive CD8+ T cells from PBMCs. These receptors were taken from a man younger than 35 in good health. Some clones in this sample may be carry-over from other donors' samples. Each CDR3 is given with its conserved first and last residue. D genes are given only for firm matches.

CDR3 protein: CATSRGSSPQETQYF; CDR3 DNA: TGTGCCACCAGCAGAGGATCTTCACCTCAAGAGACCCAGTACTTC; D gene: -; J gene: TRBJ2-5; V gene: TRBV15
CDR3 protein: CASSPGLAGGPLETQYF; CDR3 DNA: TGTGCCAGCAGCCCGGGACTAGCGGGAGGGCCTCTAGAGACCCAGTACTTC; D gene: TRBD2; J gene: TRBJ2-5; V gene: TRBV13
CDR3 protein: CASSLMGAGNTIYF; CDR3 DNA: TGTGCCAGCAGTTTAATGGGTGCTGGAAACACCATATATTTT; D gene: -; J gene: TRBJ1-3; V gene: TRBV28
CDR3 protein: CASSPTQGERRNEQFF; CDR3 DNA: TGCGCCAGCAGCCCCACCCAGGGGGAGCGACGCAATGAGCAGTTCTTC; D gene: TRBD1; J gene: TRBJ2-1; V gene: TRBV5-1
CDR3 protein: CASSLTRGPTEAFF; CDR3 DNA: TGTGCCAGCAGCTTAACCAGGGGGCCCACTGAAGCTTTCTTT; D gene: TRBD1; J gene: TRBJ1-1; V gene: TRBV7-8
CDR3 protein: CASSDRTGELFF; CDR3 DNA: TGTGCCAGCAGCGATCGCACCGGGGAGCTGTTTTTT; D gene: -; J gene: TRBJ2-2; V gene: TRBV14
CDR3 protein: CAIRLDRRMNTEAFF; CDR3 DNA: TGTGCCATCCGGCTCGATAGGAGGATGAACACTGAAGCTTTCTTT; D gene: -; J gene: TRBJ1-1; V gene: TRBV7-2
CDR3 protein: CASSIGAGVYSYEQYF; CDR3 DNA: TGTGCCAGTAGTATAGGGGCCGGGGTTTACTCCTACGAGCAGTACTTC; D gene: -; J gene: TRBJ2-7; V gene: TRBV19
CDR3 protein: CASSHGTSGSAYEQYF; CDR3 DNA: TGTGCCAGCAGTCACGGGACTAGCGGGAGCGCCTACGAGCAGTACTTC; D gene: TRBD2; J gene: TRBJ2-7; V gene: TRBV28
CDR3 protein: CASRGDFGPNYGYTF; CDR3 DNA: TGTGCCAGCAGGGGGGACTTCGGCCCGAACTATGGCTACACCTTC; D gene: -; J gene: TRBJ1-2; V gene: TRBV27
CDR3 protein: CASSLGRTSGYNEQFF; CDR3 DNA: TGTGCCAGCAGCTTAGGCCGGACTAGCGGCTACAATGAGCAGTTCTTC; D gene: TRBD2; J gene: TRBJ2-1; V gene: TRBV7-3
CDR3 protein: CATHGAASYEQYF; CDR3 DNA: TGTGCCACCCACGGGGCGGCCTCCTACGAGCAGTACTTC; D gene: -; J gene: TRBJ2-7; V gene: TRBV2
CDR3 protein: CASSPPVPQETQYF; CDR3 DNA: TGTGCCAGCAGTCCCCCCGTGCCTCAAGAGACCCAGTACTTC; D gene: -; J gene: TRBJ2-5; V gene: TRBV6-5
CDR3 protein: CASSIFAGQGYEQYF; CDR3 DNA: TGTGCCAGTAGTATATTCGCGGGACAGGGCTACGAGCAGTACTTC; D gene: TRBD1; J gene: TRBJ2-7; V gene: TRBV19
CDR3 protein: CASSQETNRAYEQYF; CDR3 DNA: TGCGCCAGCAGCCAAGAAACGAACAGGGCTTACGAGCAGTACTTC; D gene: -; J gene: TRBJ2-7; V gene: TRBV4-1
CDR3 protein: CASSEHPDSGNTIYF; CDR3 DNA: TGTGCCAGCAGCGAACACCCTGACTCTGGAAACACCATATATTTT; D gene: -; J gene: TRBJ1-3; V gene: TRBV9
CDR3 protein: CASSLLAGDYEQYF; CDR3 DNA: TGTGCCAGCAGTTTATTAGCCGGGGACTACGAGCAGTACTTC; D gene: -; J gene: TRBJ2-7; V gene: TRBV28
CDR3 protein: CASRIKGSYNEQFF; CDR3 DNA: TGTGCCAGCAGGATAAAGGGATCCTACAATGAGCAGTTCTTC; D gene: -; J gene: TRBJ2-1; V gene: TRBV6-5